A single sample is the source of the 30 T cell receptor beta chains below, sequenced in a study of T cells in Graves' hyperthyroidism and ophthalmopathy. RNA transcripts gave rise to amplified TCR beta CDR3 regions. The primer set for the first-round RT-PCR of the TCR CDR3 was HTBI. TCRdb independently ran MiXCR on the multiplex PCR reads; one entry per CDR3 protein. The sample lists around 300,000 distinct CDR3 sequences; less than 15% were seen once. Input material: blood. The receptors shown here come from a woman under 40 with Graves' hyperthyroidism that later progressed to Graves' ophthalmopathy.

This chain joins TRBV20-1 and TRBJ2-7; the D gene could be TRBD1 or TRBD2 (5 bases each). The CDR3 consists of 14 residues. Germline lookup yields CDR1 DFQATT and CDR2 SNEGSKA (reference sequence). Trimming pared 5 bases from V and 0 bases from J, leaving 14 bases between. The CDR3 loop is CSAGSGTASYEQYF. The CDR3 bases are TGCAGTGCTGGCTCCGGGACGGCCTCCTACGAGCAGTACTTC.

The chain couples TRBV19 to TRBJ2-2; 9 bases line up with TRBD2. The CDR3 spans 18 residues. CDR1 is LNHDA and CDR2 is SQIVND in the germline V gene (reference sequence). V shed 4 bases, J shed 4 bases, and the junction held 13 bases outside the gene matches. The CDR3, as DNA: TGTGCCAGTAGTACAGGGACTAGCAGTTATCGGAGCACCGGGGAGCTGTTTTTT. Its translation is CASSTGTSSYRSTGELFF.

The genes are TRBV20-1 and TRBJ2-5, with D perhaps TRBD1 (6 bases). V was shortened by 6 bases and J by 7 bases, with 12 bases between the two germline ends. The CDR3 length is 11 residues. CDR1 and CDR2 from the germline V gene are DFQATT and SNEGSKA (reference sequence). As DNA, the CDR3 is TGCAGTGCGTTACGAGGGGGGACCCAGTACTTC. Translating gives CSALRGGTQYF.

This clonotype was counted between two and nine times. The chain is built from TRBV9 and TRBJ2-3; TRBD2 matches 11 bases. V lost 0 bases, J lost 4 bases, and 4 bases stayed unmatched. Germline CDR1 SGDLS, CDR2 YYNGEE. CDR3 length: 16 residues. DNA for the CDR3: TGTGCCAGCAGCGTAGGACTAGCGGGATATTCAGATACGCAGTATTTT. It specifies CASSVGLAGYSDTQYF.

This clonotype was counted a few times. V gene TRBV4-3 combines with J gene TRBJ2-2; D perhaps matches TRBD2 (5 bases). The germline gives CDR1 LGHNA, CDR2 YSLEER. The CDR3 loop spans 17 amino acids. Trimming stripped 0 bases from V and 5 bases from J, with 16 bases between. The CDR3 coding sequence is TGCGCCAGCAGCCAAGAGGTGGCGACTACCTATACCGGGGAGCTGTTTTTT. Translating gives CASSQEVATTYTGELFF.

A note on this clonotype: This may be a read error: a much more frequent sequence differs by one nucleotide. This rearrangement joins TRBV4-2 to TRBJ2-5; TRBD2 is a possible D gene (6 bases). Germline values: CDR1 LGHNA, CDR2 YNFKEQ. Trimming removed 0 bases at V and 2 bases at J, with 13 bases between. This CDR3 has 16 amino acids. CDR3 amino acids: CASSQDSVAEQETQYF. The CDR3 bases are TGTGCCAGCAGCCAAGATTCAGTAGCGGAGCAAGAGACCCAGTACTTC.

Many counts were recorded for this clonotype. The V and J genes are TRBV7-9 and TRBJ2-5; the D call may be TRBD1 or TRBD2 (5 bases each). V dropped 1 base and J dropped 6 bases, with 12 bases sitting between them. The CDR3 contains 14 residues. Per germline, CDR1 SEHNR and CDR2 FQNEAQ (reference sequence). CDR3 region: CASSLEIRGQTQYF. The CDR3 region has the DNA TGTGCCAGCAGCTTAGAGATTAGGGGACAGACCCAGTACTTC.

This clonotype was observed at least ten times. V and J are TRBV3-1 and TRBJ1-1; D gene ambiguous. The CDR3 is 13 amino acids. Germline V gives CDR1 LGHDT, CDR2 YNNKEL (reference sequence). V lost 3 bases to trimming and J lost 0 bases, with 5 bases between them. The CDR3 is CASSQILNTEAFF. The CDR3 region has the DNA TGTGCCAGCAGCCAGATATTGAACACTGAAGCTTTCTTT. The full variable domain, rest sourced from reference TRBV3-1 and TRBJ1-1, is DTAVSQTPKYLVTQMGNDKSIKCEQNLGHDTMYWYKQDSKKFLKIMFSYNNKELIINETVPNRFSPKSPDKAHLNLHINSLELGDSAVYFCASSQILNTEAFFGQGTRLTVV.

This clonotype came up many times. The chain is built from TRBV15 and TRBJ2-3; D is unclear. Trimming stripped 1 base from V and 2 bases from J, with 4 bases between. The V gene's germline CDR1 is LNHNV and CDR2 YYDKDF (reference sequence). The length of the CDR3 is 13 residues. CDR3 region: CATSRGDTDTQYF. The CDR3 bases are TGTGCCACCAGCAGAGGTGACACAGATACGCAGTATTTT.

This clonotype was observed at least ten times. V is TRBV6-2 or TRBV6-3 and J is TRBJ2-5, with D perhaps TRBD2 (5 bases). The ends were cut back, 0 bases at V and 1 base at J, with 18 bases in the middle. Germline lookup yields CDR1 MNHEY and CDR2 SVGEGT. The CDR3 runs 18 residues. CDR3 in DNA: TGTGCCAGCAGTTACTCGAGGGTTCGAGGATGGACCCAAGAGACCCAGTACTTC. Translating gives CASSYSRVRGWTQETQYF.

This clonotype was seen ten or more times. The chain employs TRBV11-3 and TRBJ2-7; a weak D match, TRBD2 (6 bases). V was pared by 5 bases and J by 3 bases, with 11 bases between. CDR1 is SGHNT, CDR2 YENEEA, per germline. This CDR3 comprises 13 residues. Here the CDR3 DNA reads TGTGCCAGCAGCCGGGACTGGGGCTACGAGCAGTACTTC. Translating gives CASSRDWGYEQYF.

The rearrangement links TRBV5-8 to TRBJ2-7, with 8 positions matching TRBD2. The CDR3 covers 17 residues. In germline, CDR1 is SGHTS, CDR2 YDEGEE. V shed 1 base, J shed 0 bases, and the junction held 9 bases outside the gene matches. The CDR3 DNA sequence: TGTGCCAGCAGCTTGACGGGGGGGCAGGCAAGCTCCTACGAGCAGTACTTC. It encodes CASSLTGGQASSYEQYF.

The sample holds many counts of this clonotype. J is TRBJ2-2 and V is TRBV6-1; D is tentatively TRBD1 or TRBD2 (6 bases each). The length of the CDR3 is 14 residues. The V end was cut by 6 bases, the J end by 2 bases, with 10 bases between. Germline CDR1 MNHNS, CDR2 SASEGT. The CDR3 region has the DNA TGTGCCAGCAGCCGGGGGCGAAACACCGGGGAGCTGTTTTTT. Residues: CASSRGRNTGELFF.

This clonotype was picked up many times. The chain uses TRBV30 and TRBJ2-7; tentatively, D is TRBD1 (5 bases). This CDR3 contains 14 residues. CDR1 GTSNPN and CDR2 SVGIG come from the germline V gene (reference sequence). Trimming stripped 2 bases from V and 0 bases from J, with 11 bases between. DNA of the CDR3: TGTGCCTGGAGTTTCGCAGGGAACTCCTACGAGCAGTACTTC. Its protein is CAWSFAGNSYEQYF.

This clonotype was observed at least ten times. The genes are TRBV29-1 and TRBJ2-7; TRBD2 matches 8 bases. Trimming took 4 bases from V and 4 from J; bases not matched to a gene: 6. CDR3 length equals 13 residues. Germline lookup yields CDR1 SQVTM and CDR2 ANQGSEA. The CDR3 nucleotides are TGCAGCGTTGCGGCGGGAGGTTATTACGAGCAGTACTTC. Amino acid sequence: CSVAAGGYYEQYF.

The sample holds many counts of this clonotype. The rearrangement uses TRBV30 and TRBJ2-5; D remains ambiguous. In germline, CDR1 is GTSNPN, CDR2 SVGIG (reference sequence). This CDR3 is 13 amino acids long. The V and J ends lost 0 bases and 5 bases respectively, with 10 bases between them. CDR3 nucleotides: TGTGCCTGGAGTGTACGCGGTTCGGAGACCCAGTACTTC. This sequence encodes CAWSVRGSETQYF.

This clonotype has a handful of counts. V and J are TRBV19 and TRBJ2-2; the D is unclear. The germline gives CDR1 LNHDA, CDR2 SQIVND (reference sequence). The CDR3 runs to 14 residues. Trimming took off 2 bases at V and 3 bases at J, with 7 bases between the two ends. The CDR3 sequence: CASSILGHTGELFF. The CDR3 DNA sequence: TGTGCCAGTAGTATATTAGGGCACACCGGGGAGCTGTTTTTT.

In this sample, this clonotype turned up a few times. A much bigger clone sits one base away, suggesting this may be a read error. The rearrangement links TRBV2 to TRBJ2-1; 11 bases agree with TRBD2. The CDR3 length is 15 residues. CDR1 SNHLY and CDR2 FYNNEI come from the germline V gene. The CDR3: CASRKTSGDLGEQLF. The CDR3 coding sequence is TGTGCCAGCAGGAAGACTAGCGGGGACCTCGGAGAGCAGCTCTTC.

Of note for this clonotype: A read error may be the cause here, since a much bigger clone is one base away. V gene TRBV18 combines with J gene TRBJ2-5; no clear D gene. CDR1 is KGHSH and CDR2 is LQKENI in the germline V gene. The CDR3 consists of 14 residues. Trimming pared 0 bases from V and 4 bases from J, leaving 9 bases between. CDR3 loop: CASSPPALSETQYF. CDR3 coding DNA: TGTGCCAGCTCACCACCGGCCCTCTCAGAGACCCAGTACTTC.

This clonotype has ten or more counts. V gene TRBV30 combines with J gene TRBJ1-1; 7 bases match TRBD1. The CDR3 runs to 14 residues. Germline V gene data show CDR1 as GTSNPN and CDR2 as SVGIG (reference sequence). The junction had 4 bases not matched to a gene; V was cut back by 0 bases and J by 3 bases. The DNA of the CDR3 is TGTGCCTGGAGTGTAGGCAGGGGGGACACTGAAGCTTTCTTT. Encoded protein: CAWSVGRGDTEAFF.

On this clonotype: A much larger clone is a single base away; this may be a read error. J is TRBJ2-1 and V is TRBV20-1; 11 bases are shared with TRBD1. This CDR3 is 15 amino acids long. Per germline, CDR1 DFQATT and CDR2 SNEGSKA (reference sequence). The CDR3 DNA sequence: TGCAGTGCCCGGAGGACAGGGGGCTCCCACAATGAGCAGTTCTTC. This codes for CSARRTGGSHNEQFF.

This clonotype came up a few times. The chain links TRBV27 to TRBJ1-6; D perhaps matches TRBD1 (6 bases). The CDR3 consists of 17 residues. CDR1 and CDR2 (germline): MNHEY, SMNVEV (reference sequence). Trimming stripped 3 bases from V and 7 bases from J, with 19 bases between. CDR3 in DNA: TGTGCCAGCAGTTTCAACCTCCTAGGGGGACTAAATTCACCCCTCCACTTT. Amino acids: CASSFNLLGGLNSPLHF.

Ten or more counts support this clonotype. This sequence joins TRBV20-1 and TRBJ2-3, with D possibly being TRBD2 (6 bases). The CDR3 contains 13 residues. Germline CDR1 and CDR2: DFQATT and SNEGSKA (reference sequence). This chain's CDR3 is CTLGPSVTDTQYF. The CDR3, as DNA: TGCACTTTGGGGCCTAGCGTTACAGATACGCAGTATTTT.

Note on this clonotype: A much larger clone is a single base away; this may be a read error. V and J are TRBV2 and TRBJ1-5; no clear D. Germline V CDR1 and CDR2: SNHLY, FYNNEI. CDR3 length: 17 residues. This CDR3 reads CANSESMGFVHNQPQHF. CDR3 coding DNA: TGTGCCAACAGTGAGTCGATGGGATTCGTCCACAATCAGCCCCAGCATTTT.

This clonotype was detected once. V gene TRBV11-2 combines with J gene TRBJ2-5; 9 bases align to TRBD1. Germline CDR1 SGHAT, CDR2 FQNNGV. Losses at the gene ends were 2 bases for V and 5 bases for J; bases not matched to a gene: 6. The CDR3 loop spans 15 amino acids. This chain's CDR3 is CASSLNRGRGETQYF. The CDR3 nucleotides read TGTGCCAGCAGCTTAAACAGGGGGCGCGGGGAGACCCAGTACTTC.

This clonotype has a count of ten or more. V usage is TRBV2 and J usage is TRBJ2-3; D gene ambiguous. The ends were cut back, 5 bases at V and 11 bases at J, with 11 bases in the middle. Looked up from germline, CDR1 is SNHLY and CDR2 is FYNNEI. This CDR3 spans 11 amino acids. As DNA, the CDR3 is TGTGCCAGCAGTCTTCAGGTTAAGCAGTATTTT. Translated, it gives CASSLQVKQYF.

This clonotype was detected a few times. The chain employs TRBV3-1 and TRBJ2-5; 9 bases agree with TRBD1. CDR1 is LGHDT and CDR2 is YNNKEL in the germline V gene (reference sequence). Trimming removed 4 bases from V and 2 bases from J; junction bases left unmatched: 8. CDR3 length equals 16 residues. This chain's CDR3 is CASSRNPGTGQETQYF. CDR3 coding DNA: TGTGCCAGCAGCCGAAACCCCGGGACAGGGCAAGAGACCCAGTACTTC.

This clonotype was picked up many times. V is TRBV7-9 and J is TRBJ2-5; TRBD2 matches at 9 bases. CDR3 length: 17 amino acids. Germline CDR1 SEHNR, CDR2 FQNEAQ (reference sequence). Unmatched junction bases numbered 13, after V lost 4 bases and J lost 4 bases. This chain's CDR3 is CASSWRAGREGRETQYF. The CDR3 nucleotides are TGTGCCAGCAGCTGGCGCGCTGGGCGGGAGGGCCGAGAGACCCAGTACTTC.

The rearrangement uses TRBV10-1 and TRBJ2-3; 13 nucleotides agree with TRBD2. Germline lookup yields CDR1 WNHNN and CDR2 SYGVQD (reference sequence). The CDR3 is 17 residues long. With V trimmed by 6 bases and J by 3 bases, 9 bases remained unmatched. The CDR3 nucleotides read TGCGCCAGCAGAGGTCCGGGACTAGCGGGGTGGACAGATACGCAGTATTTT. The encoded protein is CASRGPGLAGWTDTQYF.

This clonotype was counted at least ten times. V usage is TRBV6-1 and J usage is TRBJ1-2; the D gene is possibly TRBD1 (6 bases). The V gene's germline CDR1 is MNHNS and CDR2 SASEGT. The V end was cut by 3 bases, the J end by 0 bases, with 20 bases between. The CDR3 length is 18 residues. The CDR3 loop is CASSEGTGTPTSNYGYTF. The CDR3 DNA reads as TGTGCCAGCAGTGAGGGGACCGGGACACCTACTTCTAACTATGGCTACACCTTC.